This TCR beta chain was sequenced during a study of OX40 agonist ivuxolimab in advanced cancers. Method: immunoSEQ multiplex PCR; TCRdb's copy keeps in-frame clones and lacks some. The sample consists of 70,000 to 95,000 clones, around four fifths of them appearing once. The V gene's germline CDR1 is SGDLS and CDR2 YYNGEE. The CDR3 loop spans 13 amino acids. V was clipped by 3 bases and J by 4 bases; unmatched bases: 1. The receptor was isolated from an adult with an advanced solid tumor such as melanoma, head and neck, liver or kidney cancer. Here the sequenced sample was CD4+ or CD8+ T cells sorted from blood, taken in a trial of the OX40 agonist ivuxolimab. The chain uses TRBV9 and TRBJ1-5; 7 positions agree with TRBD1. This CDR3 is CASSEGQNQPQHF. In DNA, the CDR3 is TGTGCCAGCAGCGAGGGACAGAATCAGCCCCAGCATTTT.